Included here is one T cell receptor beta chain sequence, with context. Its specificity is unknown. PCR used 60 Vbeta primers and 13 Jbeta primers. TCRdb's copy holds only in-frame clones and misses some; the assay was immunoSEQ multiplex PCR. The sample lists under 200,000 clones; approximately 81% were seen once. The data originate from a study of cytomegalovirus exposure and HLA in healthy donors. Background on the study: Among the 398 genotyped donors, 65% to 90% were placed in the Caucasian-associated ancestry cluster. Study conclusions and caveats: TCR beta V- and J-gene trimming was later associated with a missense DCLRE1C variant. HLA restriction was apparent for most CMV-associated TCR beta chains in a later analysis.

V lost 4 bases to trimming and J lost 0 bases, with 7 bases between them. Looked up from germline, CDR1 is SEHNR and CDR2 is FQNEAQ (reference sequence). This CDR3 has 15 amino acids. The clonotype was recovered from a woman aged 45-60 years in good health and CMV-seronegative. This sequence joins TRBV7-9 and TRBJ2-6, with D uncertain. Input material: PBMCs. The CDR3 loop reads CASSSEVSGANVLTF. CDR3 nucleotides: TGTGCCAGCAGCTCCGAGGTCTCTGGGGCCAACGTCCTGACTTTC.